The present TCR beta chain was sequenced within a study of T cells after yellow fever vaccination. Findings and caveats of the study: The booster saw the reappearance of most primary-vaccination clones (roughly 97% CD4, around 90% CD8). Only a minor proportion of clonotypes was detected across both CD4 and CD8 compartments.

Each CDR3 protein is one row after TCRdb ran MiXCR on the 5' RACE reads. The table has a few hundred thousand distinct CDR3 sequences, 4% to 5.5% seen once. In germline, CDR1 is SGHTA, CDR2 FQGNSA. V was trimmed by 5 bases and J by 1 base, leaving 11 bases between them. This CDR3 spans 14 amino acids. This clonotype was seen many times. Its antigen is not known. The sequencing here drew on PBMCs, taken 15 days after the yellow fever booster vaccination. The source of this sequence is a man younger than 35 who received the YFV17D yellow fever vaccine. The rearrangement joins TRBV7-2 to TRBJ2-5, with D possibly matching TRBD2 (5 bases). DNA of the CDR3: TGTGCCAGCAGCCCACGACTATCCCAAGAGACCCAGTACTTC. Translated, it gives CASSPRLSQETQYF.